This entry features one T cell receptor (beta chain) sequence. The data belong to a study of immune characterization of retroperitoneal liposarcoma. Germline-derived CDR1 and CDR2 are SGHTA and FQGNSA. This CDR3 is built from 15 residues. TCRdb reanalysed the PCR reads using MiXCR and keeps one entry per CDR3 protein. Altogether several thousand distinct CDR3 sequences are present, under 50% being singletons, with the ten largest covering 14% to 15%. This TCR came from a male donor with retroperitoneal liposarcoma. The specimen was tumor tissue. The chain has TRBV7-2 and TRBJ2-3, with TRBD1 matching over 7 bases. Near its end, the DNA agrees better with TRBJ2-7, so the J call may be wrong. The CDR3 sequence: CASSSETGTSYEQYF. As DNA, the CDR3 is TGTGCCAGCAGCTCAGAGACAGGGACCTCCTACGAGCAGTACTTC.